The T cell receptor beta chain under discussion was sequenced for a study of blood T cell repertoires in COVID-19. Assay used: immunoSEQ multiplex PCR; TCRdb lists only in-frame clones, some missing. Of approximately 70,000 clones in the sample, 80% to 95% were seen once. The ends lost 5 bases at V and 5 bases at J; junction bases unmatched: 5. The CDR3 is made up of 13 amino acids. The germline V gene has CDR1 SEHNR and CDR2 FQNEAQ (reference sequence). This TCR was sampled from a human donor with active COVID-19. The donor label of this sample is uncertain. Input material: peripheral blood. The chain couples TRBV7-9 to TRBJ1-2; 7 nucleotides align to TRBD1. CDR3 region: CASSQTGEYGYTF. CDR3 DNA sequence: TGTGCCAGCAGCCAAACAGGGGAGTATGGCTACACCTTC.